These 24 T cell receptor beta chains were sequenced from one sample in a study of blood T cell repertoires in COVID-19. Here immunoSEQ multiplex PCR was the method, and the copy in TCRdb shows in-frame clones only, minus some. This table has about 390,000 clones, about 89% appearing once. Sequenced sample: peripheral blood. These receptors all come from a woman in her sixties or seventies with COVID-19, enrolled during active disease.

The chain uses TRBV5-1 and TRBJ1-3; the D is unclear. Germline V gives CDR1 SGHRS, CDR2 YFSETQ. The V end lost 4 bases, the J end lost 0 bases, and 14 bases lay between the germline ends. The CDR3 is made up of 16 amino acids. As DNA, the CDR3 is TGCGCCAGCAGCCAGACACCTGAGTCCTCTGGAAACACCATATATTTT. Residues: CASSQTPESSGNTIYF.

Remarks on this clone: Different DNA sequences within this sample yield the same CDR3. The rearrangement joins TRBV18 to TRBJ2-7, with TRBD1 identical over 8 bases. J gave up 0 bases and V 6 bases, and 7 bases lay outside the gene matches. In germline, CDR1 is KGHSH, CDR2 LQKENI. This CDR3 is built from 15 residues. The CDR3 nucleotides are TGTGCCAGCTCTCCCGGGACAGGCCGCTCCTACGAGCAGTACTTC. It translates to CASSPGTGRSYEQYF.

This rearrangement joins TRBV7-6 to TRBJ1-1, with TRBD1 as a possible D gene (5 bases). The CDR3 runs 15 residues. Between the trimmed V and J ends, which lost 1 base and 1 base, there was a span of 10 bases. In germline, CDR1 is SGHVS, CDR2 FNYEAQ. The CDR3 here is CASSLERGGNTEAFF. CDR3 nucleotide sequence: TGTGCCAGCAGCTTAGAGAGGGGAGGGAACACTGAAGCTTTCTTT.

The V and J genes are TRBV12-3 or TRBV12-4 and TRBJ1-5, with D unresolved. This CDR3 spans 13 amino acids. The V end lost 5 bases, the J end lost 6 bases, and 11 bases lay between the germline ends. CDR3 residues: CASSPVSPQPQHF. Written as DNA, the CDR3 is TGTGCCAGCAGTCCAGTTTCCCCTCAGCCCCAGCATTTT.

CDR3 residues: CASSSRDTQYF. In nucleotides, the CDR3 is TGTGCCAGCAGTTCCAGAGATACGCAGTATTTT. V gene TRBV5-5 combines with J gene TRBJ2-3; D unresolved. Germline V gives CDR1 SGHKS, CDR2 YYEKEE (reference sequence). The CDR3 extends over 11 amino acids. V lost 5 bases, J lost 5 bases, and 6 bases lay in between.

V gene TRBV2 combines with J gene TRBJ1-1, with D perhaps matching TRBD1 (6 bases). Germline V gives CDR1 SNHLY, CDR2 FYNNEI. The ends were cut back, 2 bases at V and 5 bases at J, with 18 bases in the middle. This CDR3 spans 16 amino acids. The CDR3 sequence is CASSERHGQRSTEAFF. The CDR3 DNA reads TGTGCCAGCAGTGAAAGACACGGACAGCGATCGACTGAAGCTTTCTTT.

J is TRBJ2-1 and V is TRBV7-3; 9 bases fit TRBD2. The CDR3 runs to 16 residues. Unmatched junction bases numbered 11, after V lost 5 bases and J lost 6 bases. Germline CDR1 SGHTA, CDR2 FQGTGA. The DNA of the CDR3 is TGTGCCAGCAGCACCCCTTTAGCGGGGGCGGGCAATGAGCAGTTCTTC. It specifies CASSTPLAGAGNEQFF.

The chain carries TRBV2 and TRBJ1-1; 9 bases map to TRBD1. CDR3 size: 17 residues. Trimming took 6 bases from V and 1 from J; bases not matched to a gene: 12. In germline, CDR1 is SNHLY, CDR2 FYNNEI. The CDR3, as DNA: TGTGCCAGCAGGGCTTCTTTGACAGGGGGTAGGAACACTGAAGCTTTCTTT. Protein sequence: CASRASLTGGRNTEAFF.

The CDR3 nucleotides are TGTGCCAGCAGCGATAGAGGGACAGGGGGAAGGTACGAGCAGTACTTC. It encodes CASSDRGTGGRYEQYF. The chain recombines TRBV11-2 with TRBJ2-7; 11 bases fit TRBD1. The CDR3 covers 16 residues. The germline gives CDR1 SGHAT, CDR2 FQNNGV. V gave up 5 bases and J gave up 4 bases; unmatched junction bases: 10.

This clone was found once. Other DNA sequences in this sample translate to the same CDR3. This sequence joins TRBV19 and TRBJ2-7, with 11 bases that match TRBD1. The CDR3 contains 14 residues. Looked up from germline, CDR1 is LNHDA and CDR2 is SQIVND (reference sequence). V lost 5 bases, J lost 0 bases, and 0 bases stayed unmatched. The CDR3 DNA reads TGTGCCAGTAGTGGGACAGGGGGCTCCTACGAGCAGTACTTC. Amino acid sequence: CASSGTGGSYEQYF.

This sequence joins TRBV18 and TRBJ1-4, with 9 bases identical to TRBD1. The germline CDR1 and CDR2 sequences are KGHSH and LQKENI. J gave up 3 bases and V 6 bases, and 8 bases lay outside the gene matches. The CDR3 has 16 residues. The CDR3 nucleotides read TGTGCCAGCTCGCGTCCCGGGACAGGGCCTAATGAAAAACTGTTTTTT. Translating it yields CASSRPGTGPNEKLFF.

The J gene is TRBJ2-1, the V gene TRBV5-8; 9 nucleotides agree with TRBD1. With 3 bases clipped from V and 15 bases from J, the junction kept 4 bases outside the gene matches. This CDR3 has 11 residues. Germline lookup yields CDR1 SGHTS and CDR2 YDEGEE. The chain's CDR3 is CASSSTGGLFF. The CDR3 DNA follows: TGTGCCAGCAGCTCAACAGGGGGCCTGTTCTTC.

The chain couples TRBV27 to TRBJ2-5; D call uncertain. With 7 bases removed from V and 4 bases from J, the gap between germline ends came to 13 bases. The CDR3 is made up of 13 amino acids. CDR1 and CDR2 (germline): MNHEY, SMNVEV (reference sequence). CDR3 residues: CASKFIERETQYF. CDR3 coding DNA: TGTGCCAGCAAATTTATCGAGAGAGAGACCCAGTACTTC.

V gene TRBV7-2 combines with J gene TRBJ2-5; 7 positions match TRBD1. CDR1 is SGHTA, CDR2 FQGNSA, per germline. With 4 bases clipped from V and 2 bases from J, the junction kept 4 bases outside the gene matches. CDR3 length: 14 residues. In nucleotides, the CDR3 is TGTGCCAGCAGCTCGACAGGGCGGCAAGAGACCCAGTACTTC. This codes for CASSSTGRQETQYF.

The rearrangement links TRBV5-4 to TRBJ1-1, with a tentative D call TRBD1 (6 bases). Per germline, CDR1 SGHNT and CDR2 YYREEE (reference sequence). This CDR3 contains 17 residues. V shed 2 bases and J shed 1 base, with 18 bases lying between them. The CDR3 region is CASSFDTGRGSNTEAFF. In DNA form, the CDR3 reads TGTGCCAGCAGCTTTGATACAGGGAGGGGATCGAACACTGAAGCTTTCTTT. The full variable domain, in which reference TRBV5-4 and TRBJ1-1 provide the parts outside the CDR3, is ETGVTQSPTHLIKTRGQQVTLRCSSQSGHNTVSWYQQALGQGPQFIFQYYREEENGRGNFPPRFSGLQFPNYSSELNVNALELDDSALYLCASSFDTGRGSNTEAFFGQGTRLTVV.

This chain connects TRBV18 to TRBJ2-3; 9 bases align to TRBD2. With 4 bases clipped from V and 2 bases from J, the junction kept 4 bases outside the gene matches. CDR3 length equals 15 residues. Germline V CDR1 and CDR2: KGHSH, LQKENI. The CDR3 DNA sequence: TGTGCCAGCTCACGGGAGCGGGGGGCCACAGATACGCAGTATTTT. Its translation: CASSRERGATDTQYF.

CDR3 protein: CASSIAGFTWADTQYF. DNA of the CDR3: TGTGCCAGCAGTATTGCCGGGTTCACTTGGGCAGATACGCAGTATTTT. V and J are TRBV2 and TRBJ2-3; the D is unclear. The V and J ends lost 5 bases and 4 bases respectively, with 19 bases between them. CDR1 is SNHLY, CDR2 FYNNEI, per germline. This CDR3 is 16 amino acids long.

This chain links TRBV20-1 with TRBJ2-3; unclear D gene. The V gene's germline CDR1 is DFQATT and CDR2 SNEGSKA (reference sequence). V lost 0 bases and J lost 8, with 6 bases in between. This CDR3 has 11 residues. CDR3 in DNA: TGCAGTGCTAGAGAATACGGTACGCAGTATTTT. It is translated as CSAREYGTQYF.

V and J are TRBV29-1 and TRBJ2-5; TRBD2 aligns across 12 bases. The length of the CDR3 is 14 residues. Germline lookup yields CDR1 SQVTM and CDR2 ANQGSEA. Trimming removed 5 bases from V and 3 bases from J; junction bases left unmatched: 4. The CDR3 bases are TGCAGCGTTCGACGGACTAGCGGGGAAGAGACCCAGTACTTC. Its protein product is CSVRRTSGEETQYF.

The rearrangement links TRBV18 to TRBJ1-2; 8 bases agree with TRBD1. From germline, CDR1 is KGHSH and CDR2 LQKENI. This CDR3 spans 13 amino acids. V shed 4 bases, J shed 6 bases, and the junction held 4 bases outside the gene matches. The DNA for the CDR3 is TGTGCCAGCTCACAGGGACAGGAGAATGGCTACACCTTC. Translated: CASSQGQENGYTF.

The chain links TRBV20-1 to TRBJ1-5; D may be TRBD1 (5 bases). There are 11 residues in the CDR3. Germline assignment: CDR1 DFQATT and CDR2 SNEGSKA (reference sequence). Deletions cut 6 bases from V and 7 bases from J, with 10 bases between. CDR3 DNA: TGCAGTGCCAGTAGGGGCCAGCCCCAGCATTTT. Its protein product is CSASRGQPQHF.

For the CDR3, the DNA is TGTGCCAGCAGCCCCCGGGACACCAACTATGGCTACACCTTC. Translating it yields CASSPRDTNYGYTF. The V call is TRBV3-1 (or the pseudogene TRBV3-2), the J call TRBJ1-2, with D maybe TRBD1 (6 bases). The V end lost 4 bases, the J end lost 2 bases, and 11 bases lay between the germline ends. Germline V gene data show CDR1 as LGHDT and CDR2 as YNNKEL (reference sequence). This CDR3 spans 14 amino acids.

V is TRBV6-5 and J is TRBJ1-5, with D maybe TRBD1 (6 bases). V dropped 6 bases and J dropped 2 bases, with 8 bases sitting between them. The germline V gene has CDR1 MNHEY and CDR2 SVGAGI. The CDR3 is made up of 13 amino acids. This chain's CDR3 is CASRRQGNQPQHF. CDR3 in DNA: TGTGCCAGCAGGCGACAGGGCAATCAGCCCCAGCATTTT.

V is TRBV28 and J is TRBJ2-7; TRBD1 aligns across 9 bases. The CDR3 is made up of 15 amino acids. From germline, CDR1 is MDHEN and CDR2 SYDVKM. V was pared by 6 bases and J by 8 bases, with 14 bases of the junction left unmatched. The CDR3 here is CASRVSGQGLGKQYF. The CDR3 DNA is TGTGCCAGCAGGGTTTCGGGACAGGGTCTTGGAAAGCAGTACTTC.